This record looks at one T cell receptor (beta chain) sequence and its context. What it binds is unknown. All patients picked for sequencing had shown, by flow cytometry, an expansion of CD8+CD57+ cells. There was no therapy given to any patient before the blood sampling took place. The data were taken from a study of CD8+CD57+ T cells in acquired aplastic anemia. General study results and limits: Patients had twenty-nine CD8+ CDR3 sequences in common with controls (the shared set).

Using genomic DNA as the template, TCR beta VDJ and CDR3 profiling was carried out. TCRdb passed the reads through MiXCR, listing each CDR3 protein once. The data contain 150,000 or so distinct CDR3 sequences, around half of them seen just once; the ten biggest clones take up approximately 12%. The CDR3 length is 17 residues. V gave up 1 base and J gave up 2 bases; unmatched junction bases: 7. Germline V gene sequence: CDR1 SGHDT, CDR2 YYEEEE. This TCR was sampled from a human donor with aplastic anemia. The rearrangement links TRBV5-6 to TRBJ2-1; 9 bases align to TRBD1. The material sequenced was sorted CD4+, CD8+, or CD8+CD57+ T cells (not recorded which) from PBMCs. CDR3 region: CASSLSYRQGAYNEQFF. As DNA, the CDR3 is TGTGCCAGCAGCTTGTCTTACCGACAGGGGGCCTACAATGAGCAGTTCTTC.